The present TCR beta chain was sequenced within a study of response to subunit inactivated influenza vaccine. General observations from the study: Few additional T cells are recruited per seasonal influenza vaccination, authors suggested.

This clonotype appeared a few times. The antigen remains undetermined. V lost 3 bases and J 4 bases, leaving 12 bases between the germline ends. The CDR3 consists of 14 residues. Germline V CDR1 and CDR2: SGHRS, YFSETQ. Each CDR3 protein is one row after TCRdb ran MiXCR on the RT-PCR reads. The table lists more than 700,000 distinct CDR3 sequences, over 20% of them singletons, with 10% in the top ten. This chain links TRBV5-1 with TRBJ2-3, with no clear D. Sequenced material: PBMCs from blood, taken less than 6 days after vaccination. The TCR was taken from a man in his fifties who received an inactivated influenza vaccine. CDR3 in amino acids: CASSSASSADTQYF. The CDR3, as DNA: TGCGCCAGCAGCTCCGCGTCTTCCGCAGATACGCAGTATTTT.